This TCR beta chain was captured by sequencing in a study of long-term antiretroviral therapy in people with HIV. An immunoSEQ assay, version v3.0, was performed at survey level. Sequencing was performed with immunoSEQ multiplex PCR; in TCRdb, only in-frame clones are kept and a portion is missing. The repertoire holds 20,000 to 30,000 clones, with 70% to 85% as singletons. Germline CDR1 reads SGHTA; CDR2 reads FQGNSA. The CDR3 covers 11 residues. The V end was cut by 6 bases, the J end by 3 bases, with 6 bases between. The sample was unsorted PBMCs, taken 0.7 years before starting antiretroviral therapy. The sequence was collected from a man aged 25 to 40 with HIV. The chain uses TRBV7-2 and TRBJ2-7, with TRBD1 as a possible D gene (6 bases). CDR3 nucleotides: TGTGCCAGCAGACAGGGCTACGAGCAGTACTTC. Its translation: CASRQGYEQYF.